These 27 T cell receptor beta chains were all obtained from the same sample, sequenced in a study of identical twins. TCRdb processed the 5' RACE reads anew with MiXCR; each CDR3 protein has one entry. The data contain 210,000 or so distinct CDR3 sequences, more than 15% of them seen just once; the ten biggest clones take up 35% to 50%. These data also formed part of another study, on T cells expressing NK-cell markers.

The sequencing input was CD8+ T cells sorted from blood. The receptors were gathered from a woman aged 18-35 years in good health.

The chain uses TRBV12-3 or TRBV12-4 and TRBJ2-7; D not certain. The CDR3 covers 12 residues. The germline V and J ends were trimmed by 3 bases and 7 bases, with 10 bases remaining between them. The CDR3 DNA reads TGTGCCAGCAGTTTCATGGTGTGGGAGCAGTACTTC. Translation gives CASSFMVWEQYF.

This clonotype was seen ten or more times. V usage is TRBV12-3 or TRBV12-4 and J usage is TRBJ1-5, with TRBD1 matching 7 bases. There are 16 residues in the CDR3. Trimming removed 7 bases from V and 0 bases from J; junction bases left unmatched: 9. The CDR3 here is CASMTRQGDSNQPQHF. As DNA, the CDR3 is TGTGCCAGCATGACCAGACAGGGAGATAGCAATCAGCCCCAGCATTTT.

This chain uses TRBV12-3 or TRBV12-4 with TRBJ2-1, with D possibly matching TRBD2 (6 bases). The CDR3 runs 15 residues. Trimming took 6 bases from V and 6 from J, leaving 18 bases between them. CDR3 sequence (DNA): TGTGCCAGCAGCCTCCCGGCGGGAAGGCCCAATGAGCAGTTCTTC. Translated: CASSLPAGRPNEQFF.

This chain links TRBV12-3 or TRBV12-4 with TRBJ2-7, with 8 bases aligning to TRBD2. The CDR3 spans 14 residues. V lost 6 bases to trimming and J lost 0 bases; unmatched junction nucleotides: 4. In nucleotides, the CDR3 is TGTGCCAGCAGCAACGGGACTAGCTCCTACGAGCAGTACTTC. This gives the protein CASSNGTSSYEQYF.

The rearrangement links TRBV9 to TRBJ2-1, with TRBD2 matching over 11 bases. Germline V CDR1 and CDR2: SGDLS, YYNGEE. This CDR3 comprises 14 residues. Losses at the gene ends were 3 bases for V and 6 bases for J; bases not matched to a gene: 2. As DNA, the CDR3 is TGTGCCAGCAGCGGACTAGCGGGGCTCAATGAGCAGTTCTTC. This gives the protein CASSGLAGLNEQFF.

The chain joins TRBV7-9 to TRBJ2-1, with a possible D match to TRBD1 (5 bases). CDR3 size: 12 residues. Germline values: CDR1 SEHNR, CDR2 FQNEAQ (reference sequence). V was shortened by 3 bases and J by 8 bases, with 8 bases between the two germline ends. The CDR3 reads CASSFGADEQFF. In nucleotides, the CDR3 is TGTGCCAGCAGCTTTGGGGCGGATGAGCAGTTCTTC.

At least ten counts were recorded for this clonotype. The chain is built from TRBV9 and TRBJ2-7, with 12 bases lining up with TRBD2. CDR3 length: 14 amino acids. The ends lost 3 bases at V and 5 bases at J; junction bases unmatched: 3. Germline CDR1 reads SGDLS; CDR2 reads YYNGEE. The CDR3: CASSGTSGMDEQYF. In DNA, the CDR3 is TGTGCCAGCAGCGGGACTAGCGGGATGGACGAGCAGTACTTC.

This chain uses TRBV27 with TRBJ2-2; 8 nucleotides align to TRBD2. The V gene's germline CDR1 is MNHEY and CDR2 SMNVEV (reference sequence). With V trimmed by 4 bases and J by 1 base, 2 bases remained unmatched. The CDR3 contains 15 residues. CDR3 bases: TGTGCCAGCAGTTACGCGGGGGGGAACACCGGGGAGCTGTTTTTT. Encoded protein: CASSYAGGNTGELFF.

The chain carries TRBV5-5 and TRBJ2-3; a weak D match, TRBD2 (5 bases). The CDR3 runs to 14 residues. Looked up from germline, CDR1 is SGHKS and CDR2 is YYEKEE (reference sequence). Deletions cut 5 bases from V and 6 bases from J, with 16 bases between. The CDR3 is CASREGRAFDTQYF. The CDR3 nucleotides are TGTGCCAGCAGGGAAGGGCGGGCCTTTGATACGCAGTATTTT.

The J gene is TRBJ1-1, the V gene TRBV29-1; TRBD1 is a possible D gene (5 bases). Trimming removed 1 base from V and 8 bases from J, with 11 bases in between. The V gene's germline CDR1 is SQVTM and CDR2 ANQGSEA. This CDR3 comprises 12 residues. The CDR3 is CSVEVGAGEAFF. The CDR3 region has the DNA TGCAGCGTTGAAGTCGGGGCAGGGGAAGCTTTCTTT.

Ten or more counts support this clonotype. The chain has TRBV5-1 and TRBJ2-1; 7 bases match TRBD2. The CDR3 loop spans 14 amino acids. Germline-derived CDR1 and CDR2 are SGHRS and YFSETQ. The V and J ends lost 2 bases and 4 bases, in that order; junction bases with no gene match: 3. In DNA, the CDR3 is TGCGCCAGCAGCTTCTCTAGCGGATACAATGAGCAGTTCTTC. It yields the protein CASSFSSGYNEQFF. Full variable domain (outside the CDR3, taken from reference TRBV5-1 and TRBJ2-1): KAGVTQTPRYLIKTRGQQVTLSCSPISGHRSVSWYQQTPGQGLQFLFEYFSETQRNKGNFPGRFSGRQFSNSRSEMNVSTLELGDSALYLCASSFSSGYNEQFFGPGTRLTVL.

V and J are TRBV27 and TRBJ2-1; D perhaps matches TRBD2 (6 bases). This CDR3 spans 14 amino acids. V shed 3 bases and J shed 6 bases, with 12 bases lying between them. CDR1 is MNHEY, CDR2 SMNVEV, per germline (reference sequence). CDR3 amino acids: CASSFGGSGNEQFF. DNA of the CDR3: TGTGCCAGCAGTTTTGGAGGGAGCGGCAATGAGCAGTTCTTC.

V gene TRBV7-9 combines with J gene TRBJ2-1, with D possibly being TRBD2 (6 bases). Germline V gene data show CDR1 as SEHNR and CDR2 as FQNEAQ (reference sequence). V lost 5 bases to trimming and J lost 12 bases, with 11 bases between them. The CDR3 totals 11 residues. The CDR3 sequence: CASSRLGWQFF. CDR3 sequence (DNA): TGTGCCAGCAGCCGACTAGGCTGGCAGTTCTTC.

The V call is TRBV7-8, the J call TRBJ2-3; no definite D call. The germline gives CDR1 SGHVS, CDR2 FQNEAQ. CDR3 length: 12 residues. V lost 8 bases and J 0 bases, leaving 6 bases between the germline ends. The CDR3 nucleotides read TGTGCCAGCTTAACTAGCACAGATACGCAGTATTTT. Amino acids: CASLTSTDTQYF.

The chain is built from TRBV7-9 and TRBJ2-3; a weak D match, TRBD2 (6 bases). With 5 bases removed from V and 4 bases from J, the gap between germline ends came to 13 bases. This CDR3 has 14 residues. Germline loops: CDR1 SEHNR, CDR2 FQNEAQ (reference sequence). CDR3 amino acids: CASSQLRGPDTQYF. In DNA form, the CDR3 reads TGTGCCAGCAGCCAGCTGCGGGGCCCAGATACGCAGTATTTT.

The chain has TRBV5-1 and TRBJ1-2; no definite D call. Germline V lookup: CDR1 SGHRS, CDR2 YFSETQ. The CDR3 is 15 amino acids. The ends were cut back, 0 bases at V and 8 bases at J, with 17 bases in the middle. CDR3 loop: CASSLELVRNEGYTF. The CDR3 DNA reads as TGCGCCAGCAGCTTGGAGTTGGTTCGGAATGAGGGCTACACCTTC.

This clonotype was recorded only once. The chain links TRBV27 to TRBJ2-7; 7 positions agree with TRBD1. CDR3 size: 13 residues. Germline CDR1 reads MNHEY; CDR2 reads SMNVEV (reference sequence). After removal of 2 bases from V and 6 bases from J, the junction contained 4 bases not matched to a gene. The CDR3 is CASSLEGAVEQYF. The CDR3 DNA reads as TGTGCCAGCAGTTTAGAGGGGGCGGTCGAGCAGTACTTC.

V is TRBV11-2 and J is TRBJ2-1; 9 nucleotides line up with TRBD2. Germline trimming cut 5 bases from V and 4 bases from J; bases unmatched to any gene: 6. Germline lookup yields CDR1 SGHAT and CDR2 FQNNGV. This CDR3 is built from 15 residues. CDR3 loop: CASSPLAGLYNEQFF. The CDR3 bases are TGTGCCAGCAGCCCTCTAGCGGGGCTATACAATGAGCAGTTCTTC. Together with reference TRBV11-2 and TRBJ2-1, the CDR3 gives the full variable domain: EAGVAQSPRYKIIEKRQSVAFWCNPISGHATLYWYQQILGQGPKLLIQFQNNGVVDDSQLPKDRFSAERLKGVDSTLKIQPAKLEDSAVYLCASSPLAGLYNEQFFGPGTRLTVL.

V gene TRBV30 combines with J gene TRBJ2-7; 8 nucleotides align to TRBD1. The germline gives CDR1 GTSNPN, CDR2 SVGIG (reference sequence). V shed 8 bases, J shed 5 bases, and the junction held 8 bases outside the gene matches. The CDR3 totals 12 residues. The CDR3 nucleotides are TGTGCCGGACAGGGTTTCAGCCACGAGCAGTACTTC. Protein: CAGQGFSHEQYF. Using reference TRBV30 and TRBJ2-7 for the parts outside the CDR3, the full variable domain is SQTIHQWPATLVQPVGSPLSLECTVEGTSNPNLYWYRQAAGRGLQLLFYSVGIGQISSEVPQNLSASRPQDRQFILSSKKLLLSDSGFYLCAGQGFSHEQYFGPGTRLTVT.

The chain uses TRBV10-1 and TRBJ2-7, with D possibly matching TRBD2 (5 bases). Per germline, CDR1 WNHNN and CDR2 SYGVQD (reference sequence). Trimming removed 0 bases from V and 4 bases from J, with 13 bases in between. There are 15 residues in the CDR3. The CDR3 DNA sequence: TGCGCCAGCAGTGAGTCGATCGGTACGGGGTACGAGCAGTACTTC. Its protein product is CASSESIGTGYEQYF.

The V call is TRBV29-1, the J call TRBJ2-1; TRBD2 matches 12 bases. Per germline, CDR1 SQVTM and CDR2 ANQGSEA. The CDR3 extends over 13 amino acids. V lost 6 bases, J lost 7 bases, and 4 bases stayed unmatched. The CDR3 protein is CSVQTSGSNEQFF. The DNA of the CDR3 is TGCAGCGTACAGACTAGCGGGAGTAATGAGCAGTTCTTC.

The genes are TRBV6-5 and TRBJ2-1; D remains unclear. Germline CDR1 MNHEY, CDR2 SVGAGI. This CDR3 region has 14 residues. With 2 bases removed from V and 6 bases from J, the gap between germline ends came to 11 bases. The CDR3 loop reads CASSYGRAFNEQFF. CDR3 nucleotide sequence: TGTGCCAGCAGTTACGGCCGGGCCTTCAATGAGCAGTTCTTC.

The chain carries TRBV6-1 and TRBJ2-3; 12 positions match TRBD2. This CDR3 is 15 amino acids long. With V trimmed by 8 bases and J by 7 bases, 10 bases remained unmatched. Germline V gene data show CDR1 as MNHNS and CDR2 as SASEGT. DNA of the CDR3: TGTGCCAGCGCGCCTAGCGGGGGGGCCGTGAATACGCAGTATTTT. It yields the protein CASAPSGGAVNTQYF.

The V call is TRBV7-9, the J call TRBJ1-6; D is possibly TRBD1 (5 bases). CDR1 and CDR2 (germline): SEHNR, FQNEAQ (reference sequence). V lost 0 bases, J lost 8 bases, and 8 bases lay in between. This CDR3 region has 14 residues. The CDR3 sequence: CASSLAGAHSPLHF. DNA for the CDR3: TGTGCCAGCAGCTTAGCCGGGGCTCATTCACCCCTCCACTTT.

The sample holds a few counts of this clonotype. V usage is TRBV30 and J usage is TRBJ2-7; 9 bases map to TRBD1. V lost 4 bases to trimming and J lost 3 bases; unmatched junction nucleotides: 4. Germline-derived CDR1 and CDR2 are GTSNPN and SVGIG (reference sequence). This CDR3 has 13 residues. CDR3 region: CAWTQTGGYEQYF. The CDR3 DNA is TGTGCCTGGACCCAGACAGGGGGCTACGAGCAGTACTTC. Based on the CDR3 plus reference TRBV30 and TRBJ2-7, the full variable domain is SQTIHQWPATLVQPVGSPLSLECTVEGTSNPNLYWYRQAAGRGLQLLFYSVGIGQISSEVPQNLSASRPQDRQFILSSKKLLLSDSGFYLCAWTQTGGYEQYFGPGTRLTVT.

The gene calls are TRBV29-1 and TRBJ2-7; the D gene could be TRBD1 or TRBD2 (5 bases each). Germline-derived CDR1 and CDR2 are SQVTM and ANQGSEA. This CDR3 has 14 amino acids. Trimming cost V 1 base and J 0 bases, with 10 bases left between them. The CDR3 sequence: CSVEVPGSSYEQYF. Written as DNA, the CDR3 is TGCAGCGTTGAAGTACCAGGGAGCTCCTACGAGCAGTACTTC.

Note on this clonotype: Germline is not matched at one junction end, which may reflect a read error. The V and J genes are TRBV6-1 and TRBJ2-2, with D tentatively TRBD1 or TRBD2 (5 bases each). The V gene's germline CDR1 is MNHNS and CDR2 SASEGT. CDR3 length: 14 amino acids. The CDR3 loop reads CASSGQPNTGDLFF. The CDR3 nucleotides read TGTGCCAGCAGTGGACAGCCGAACACCGGGGACCTGTTTTTT.